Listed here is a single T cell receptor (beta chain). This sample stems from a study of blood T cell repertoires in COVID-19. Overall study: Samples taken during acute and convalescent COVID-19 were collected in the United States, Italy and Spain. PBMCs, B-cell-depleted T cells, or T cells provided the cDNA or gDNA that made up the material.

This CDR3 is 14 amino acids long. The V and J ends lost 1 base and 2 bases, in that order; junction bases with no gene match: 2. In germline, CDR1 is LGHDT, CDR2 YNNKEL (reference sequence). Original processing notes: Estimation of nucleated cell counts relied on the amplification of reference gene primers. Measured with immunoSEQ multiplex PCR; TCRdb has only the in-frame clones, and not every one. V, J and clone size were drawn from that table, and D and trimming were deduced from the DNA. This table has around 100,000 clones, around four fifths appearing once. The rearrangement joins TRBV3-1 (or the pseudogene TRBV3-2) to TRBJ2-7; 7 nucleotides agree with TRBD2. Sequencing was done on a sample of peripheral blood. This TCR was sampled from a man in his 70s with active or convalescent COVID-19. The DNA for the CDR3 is TGTGCCAGCAGCCAAGTAGCGGGTACCTACGAGCAGTACTTC. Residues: CASSQVAGTYEQYF.